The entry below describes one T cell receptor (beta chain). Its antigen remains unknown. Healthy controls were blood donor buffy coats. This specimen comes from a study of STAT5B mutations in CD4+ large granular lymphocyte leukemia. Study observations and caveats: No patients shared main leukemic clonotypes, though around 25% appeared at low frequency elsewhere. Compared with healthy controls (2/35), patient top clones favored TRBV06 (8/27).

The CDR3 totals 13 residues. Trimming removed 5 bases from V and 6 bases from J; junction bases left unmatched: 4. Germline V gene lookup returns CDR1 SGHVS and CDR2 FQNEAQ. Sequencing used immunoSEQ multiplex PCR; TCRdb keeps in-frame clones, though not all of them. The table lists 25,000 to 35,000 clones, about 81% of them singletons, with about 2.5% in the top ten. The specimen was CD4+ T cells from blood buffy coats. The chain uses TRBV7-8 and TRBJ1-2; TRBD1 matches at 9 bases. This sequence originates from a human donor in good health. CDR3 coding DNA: TGTGCCAGCAGCCTGGACAGGGGTGATGGCTACACCTTC. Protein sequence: CASSLDRGDGYTF.